The rows below give T cell receptor beta chains drawn from one sample of a study of shared clonotypes between healthy human individuals. Clones were sequenced by immunoSEQ multiplex PCR, and TCRdb holds only the in-frame ones, with some missing. Seen here are about 610,000 clones, about 97% observed once, and the top ten hold roughly 0.055%. Source material: naive CD4+ T cells sorted from blood. All receptors come from a woman younger than 45 in good health. CDR3s leave out the opening cysteine and the closing phenylalanine or tryptophan. The D gene is left open where the match is weak.

CDR3 protein | D gene | V gene
ASSPPGLEDYEQY | TRBD2 | TRBV28
AISASPKGPLADEKLF | - | TRBV10-3
ASSEQRGPRHTQY | TRBD1 | TRBV10-2
ASSLYPGGQGEQF | TRBD2 | TRBV28
ASSLGGGGGDEQY | - | TRBV5-4
ASSAVAGVYEQY | TRBD2 | TRBV2
ASSTDSTSYEQY | - | TRBV19
ASTGQGIELF | TRBD1 | TRBV2
ASSLWGTGGNQPQH | TRBD1 | TRBV7-8
ATSTKREGPYEQY | TRBD2 | TRBV15
SVAQGSYEQY | - | TRBV29-1
ASVAAVGEQY | - | TRBV6-1
ASSQGVLAGVGEQY | TRBD2 | TRBV4-1
ASSLTGLADNEQF | TRBD2 | TRBV7-2
AWSASYEQY | - | TRBV30
ASSFWGLAEAYNEQF | - | TRBV28
ASRPGLAGYEQY | TRBD2 | TRBV28
ASSLGTGRTQPQH | TRBD1 | TRBV7-2
ASSTLRQGSYNEQF | TRBD1 | TRBV6-6
ASRSRDGYT | - | TRBV6-5
ASSPSGSRGETQY | TRBD2 | TRBV6-6
ASTPGGGSNYGYT | - | TRBV5-1
ASSLSGGRFTDTQY | TRBD2 | TRBV5-6
ALLAGLAKNIQY | TRBD2 | TRBV10-3
ASSPRPGEETQY | - | TRBV18
AISEGQLRVETQY | - | TRBV10-3
ASSTGQGWSYT | TRBD1 | TRBV19
ASSWGQTVDGYT | TRBD1 | TRBV5-1
ASRIQGTGEQF | - | TRBV2